The table lists the clone carrying this T cell receptor (beta chain) with a few counts. Its antigen is not known. The data derive from a study of response to subunit inactivated influenza vaccine. General observations from the study: T cells newly recruited by each seasonal influenza vaccination are few, the authors suggested.

TCRdb passed the RT-PCR reads through MiXCR, listing each CDR3 protein once. The repertoire has around 480,000 distinct CDR3 sequences, 15% to 20% of them found once; the top ten carry less than 4%. This clonotype originated in a man aged 50 to 69 who received an inactivated influenza vaccine. Sequences were derived from CD4+ T cells sorted from PBMCs, sampled 23 months after vaccination.

The CDR3 sequence: CSVFSGRATYEQYF. The CDR3 coding sequence is TGCAGCGTTTTTAGCGGGAGGGCAACCTACGAGCAGTACTTC. The chain is built from TRBV29-1 and TRBJ2-7; 11 nucleotides match TRBD2. Germline V lookup: CDR1 SQVTM, CDR2 ANQGSEA. This CDR3 spans 14 amino acids. The V gene end was trimmed by 5 bases and the J gene end by 2 bases; junction bases not matched to a gene: 5.